The clone carrying this T cell receptor beta chain was observed at least ten times. This sample was included in a study of T cells in Graves' hyperthyroidism and ophthalmopathy. Researchers amplified the TCR beta CDR3 regions from RNA transcripts. The study used the HTBI primer set for a first-round RT-PCR of the TCR CDR3. One entry per CDR3 protein, called by TCRdb with MiXCR from the multiplex PCR reads. Among 380,000 or so distinct CDR3 sequences listed, approximately 15% were seen once. The sequenced sample consisted of blood. The TCR was taken from a man younger than 40 with Graves' hyperthyroidism that later progressed to Graves' ophthalmopathy.

The CDR3 region is CAWSKWGGQNEQFF. The CDR3 DNA sequence: TGTGCCTGGAGTAAGTGGGGGGGTCAGAATGAGCAGTTCTTC. The chain joins TRBV30 to TRBJ2-1, with 7 bases that match TRBD2. Germline values: CDR1 GTSNPN, CDR2 SVGIG (reference sequence). Trimming removed 2 bases from V and 7 bases from J; junction bases left unmatched: 8. This CDR3 spans 14 amino acids. The variable domain in full, completed from reference TRBV30 and TRBJ2-1, reads SQTIHQWPATLVQPVGSPLSLECTVEGTSNPNLYWYRQAAGRGLQLLFYSVGIGQISSEVPQNLSASRPQDRQFILSSKKLLLSDSGFYLCAWSKWGGQNEQFFGPGTRLTVL.